The source of this T cell receptor beta chain is a study of T cells in localized non-small cell lung cancer. Regarding the study as a whole: Maximal T cell clonality occurred in uninvolved adjacent lung, with tumor ranking below it. Overall survival was longer when the density of T cells in the blood was higher. Researchers found a median roughly 50 of the top 100 tumor clones in adjacent lung.

Produced via immunoSEQ multiplex PCR; TCRdb's table is partial and in-frame only. Altogether roughly 39,000 clones are present, approximately 86% being singletons, with the ten largest covering around 3.8%. CDR1 SGHRS and CDR2 YFSETQ come from the germline V gene. The CDR3 loop spans 16 amino acids. The V and J ends lost 2 bases and 1 base, in that order; junction bases with no gene match: 6. This clone appeared a single time. Its antigen is still unknown. The receptor comes from a man between 18 and 55 years old with stage I lung adenocarcinoma. The sample here was peripheral blood, taken before any cancer treatment. The rearrangement links TRBV5-1 to TRBJ1-1; 9 positions match TRBD1. The CDR3 is CASSFPTGGGNTEAFF. DNA for the CDR3: TGCGCCAGCAGCTTCCCGACAGGGGGAGGGAACACTGAAGCTTTCTTT.